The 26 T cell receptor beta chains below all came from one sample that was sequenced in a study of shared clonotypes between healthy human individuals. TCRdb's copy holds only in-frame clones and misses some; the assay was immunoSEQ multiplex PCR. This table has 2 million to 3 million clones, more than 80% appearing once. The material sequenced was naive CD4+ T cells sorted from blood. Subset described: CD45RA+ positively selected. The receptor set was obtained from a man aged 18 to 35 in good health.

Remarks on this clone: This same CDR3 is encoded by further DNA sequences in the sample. In DNA, the CDR3 is TGTGCCAGCAGTAATTACGAGCAGTACTTC. It specifies CASSNYEQYF. This sequence joins TRBV2 and TRBJ2-7; no clear D. The V and J ends lost 5 bases and 4 bases respectively, with 3 bases between them. This CDR3 region has 10 residues. CDR1 is SNHLY, CDR2 FYNNEI, per germline.

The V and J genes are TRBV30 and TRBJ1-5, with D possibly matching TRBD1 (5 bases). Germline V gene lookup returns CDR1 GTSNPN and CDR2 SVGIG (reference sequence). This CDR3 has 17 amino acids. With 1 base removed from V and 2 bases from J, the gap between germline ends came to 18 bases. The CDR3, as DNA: TGTGCCTGGAGTGCCCCCCGGCAGGGCAAGGGCAATCAGCCCCAGCATTTT. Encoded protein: CAWSAPRQGKGNQPQHF.

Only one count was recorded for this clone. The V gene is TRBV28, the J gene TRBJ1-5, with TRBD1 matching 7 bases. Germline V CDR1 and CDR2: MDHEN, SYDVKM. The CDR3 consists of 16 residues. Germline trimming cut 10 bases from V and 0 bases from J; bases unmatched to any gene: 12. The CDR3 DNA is TGTGCCATCCGGGACAGCGGGACGTATAGCAATCAGCCCCAGCATTTT. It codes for CAIRDSGTYSNQPQHF.

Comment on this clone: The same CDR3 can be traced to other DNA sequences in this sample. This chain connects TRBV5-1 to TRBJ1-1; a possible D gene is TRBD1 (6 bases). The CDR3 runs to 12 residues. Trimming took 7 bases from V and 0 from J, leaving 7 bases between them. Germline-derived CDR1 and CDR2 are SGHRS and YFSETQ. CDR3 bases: TGCGCCAGCCGACAGGTGAACACTGAAGCTTTCTTT. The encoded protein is CASRQVNTEAFF.

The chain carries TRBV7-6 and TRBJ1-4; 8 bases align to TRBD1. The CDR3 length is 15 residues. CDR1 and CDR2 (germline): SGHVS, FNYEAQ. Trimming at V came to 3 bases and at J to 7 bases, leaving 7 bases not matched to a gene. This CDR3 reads CASSLTGARVEKLFF. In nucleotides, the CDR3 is TGTGCCAGCAGCTTGACAGGGGCTAGGGTTGAAAAACTGTTTTTT.

As DNA, the CDR3 is TGTGCCAGCAGTGACACCGGGACAGGGGACCGTTACGAGCAGTACTTC. Translation: CASSDTGTGDRYEQYF. The J gene is TRBJ2-7, the V gene TRBV25-1, with TRBD1 identical over 10 bases. This CDR3 is built from 16 residues. Germline CDR1 reads MGHDK; CDR2 reads SYGVNS. After removal of 3 bases from V and 4 bases from J, the junction contained 9 bases not matched to a gene.

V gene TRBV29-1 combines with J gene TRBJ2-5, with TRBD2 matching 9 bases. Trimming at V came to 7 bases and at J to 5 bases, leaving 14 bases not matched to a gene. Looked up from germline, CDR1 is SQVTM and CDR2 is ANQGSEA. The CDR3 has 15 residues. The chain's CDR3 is CSDAPAGGGLETQYF. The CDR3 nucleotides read TGCAGCGACGCCCCCGCGGGAGGGGGGCTTGAGACCCAGTACTTC.

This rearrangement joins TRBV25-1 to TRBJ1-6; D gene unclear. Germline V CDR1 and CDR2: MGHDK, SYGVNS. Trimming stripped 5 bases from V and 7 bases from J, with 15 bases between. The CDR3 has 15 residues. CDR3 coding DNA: TGTGCCAGCAGTAAGGGAGGGATCCCGAATTCACCCCTCCACTTT. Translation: CASSKGGIPNSPLHF. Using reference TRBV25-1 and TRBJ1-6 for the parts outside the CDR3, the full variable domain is EADIYQTPRYLVIGTGKKITLECSQTMGHDKMYWYQQDPGMELHLIHYSYGVNSTEKGDLSSESTVSRIRTEHFPLTLESARPSHTSQYLCASSKGGIPNSPLHFGNGTRLTVT.

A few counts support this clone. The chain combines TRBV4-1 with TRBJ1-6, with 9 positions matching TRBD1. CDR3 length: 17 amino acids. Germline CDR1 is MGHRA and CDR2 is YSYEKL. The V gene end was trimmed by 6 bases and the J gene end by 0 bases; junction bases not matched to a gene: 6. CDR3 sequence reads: CASSSQGANSYNSPLHF. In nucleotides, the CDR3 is TGCGCCAGCAGTTCACAGGGGGCTAACTCCTATAATTCACCCCTCCACTTT.

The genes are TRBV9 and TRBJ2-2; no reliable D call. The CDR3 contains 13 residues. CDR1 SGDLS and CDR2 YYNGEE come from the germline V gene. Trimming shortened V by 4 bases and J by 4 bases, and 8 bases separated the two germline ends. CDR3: CASSLDPTGELFF. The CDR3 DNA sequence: TGTGCCAGCAGCCTTGATCCCACCGGGGAGCTGTTTTTT.

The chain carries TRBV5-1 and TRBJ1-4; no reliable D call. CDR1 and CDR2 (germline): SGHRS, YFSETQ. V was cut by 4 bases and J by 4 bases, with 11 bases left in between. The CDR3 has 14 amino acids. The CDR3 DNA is TGCGCCAGCAGCATCGGCGGAAGTAATGAAAAACTGTTTTTT. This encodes CASSIGGSNEKLFF.

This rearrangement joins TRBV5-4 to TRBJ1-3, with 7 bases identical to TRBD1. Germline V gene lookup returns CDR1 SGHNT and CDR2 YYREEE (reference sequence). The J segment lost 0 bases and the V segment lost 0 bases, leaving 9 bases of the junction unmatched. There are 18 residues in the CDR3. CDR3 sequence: CASSLGGQSPFSGNTIYF. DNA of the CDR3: TGTGCCAGCAGCTTGGGGGGACAGTCTCCTTTCTCTGGAAACACCATATATTTT.

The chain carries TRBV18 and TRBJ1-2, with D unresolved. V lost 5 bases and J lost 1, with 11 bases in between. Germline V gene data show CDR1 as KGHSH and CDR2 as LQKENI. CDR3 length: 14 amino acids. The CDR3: CASSEIRLNYGYTF. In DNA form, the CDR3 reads TGTGCCAGCTCAGAAATCAGGCTTAACTATGGCTACACCTTC.

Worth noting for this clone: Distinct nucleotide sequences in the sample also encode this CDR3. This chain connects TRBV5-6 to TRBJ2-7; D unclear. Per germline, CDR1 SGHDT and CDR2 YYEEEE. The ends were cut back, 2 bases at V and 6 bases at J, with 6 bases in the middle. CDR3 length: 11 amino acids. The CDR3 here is CASSLLGEQYF. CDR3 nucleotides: TGTGCCAGCAGCTTACTCGGCGAGCAGTACTTC.

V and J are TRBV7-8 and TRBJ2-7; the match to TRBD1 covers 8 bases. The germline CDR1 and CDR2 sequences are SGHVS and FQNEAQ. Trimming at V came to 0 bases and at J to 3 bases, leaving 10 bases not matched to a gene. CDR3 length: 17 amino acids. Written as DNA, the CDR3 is TGTGCCAGCAGCTTAGCTGACAGGGGTTGGTTCGTCTACGAGCAGTACTTC. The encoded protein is CASSLADRGWFVYEQYF.

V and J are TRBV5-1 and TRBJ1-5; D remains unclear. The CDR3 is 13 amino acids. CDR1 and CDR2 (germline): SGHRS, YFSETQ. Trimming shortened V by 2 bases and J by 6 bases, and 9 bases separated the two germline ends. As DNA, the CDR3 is TGCGCCAGCAGCTTAGGAGGGTTTCAGCCCCAGCATTTT. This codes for CASSLGGFQPQHF.

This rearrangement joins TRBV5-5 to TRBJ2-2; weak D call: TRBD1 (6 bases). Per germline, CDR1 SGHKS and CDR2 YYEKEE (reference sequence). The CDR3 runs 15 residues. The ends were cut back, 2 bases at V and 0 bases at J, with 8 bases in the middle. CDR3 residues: CASSLEGANTGELFF. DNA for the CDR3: TGTGCCAGCAGCTTAGAGGGGGCGAACACCGGGGAGCTGTTTTTT.

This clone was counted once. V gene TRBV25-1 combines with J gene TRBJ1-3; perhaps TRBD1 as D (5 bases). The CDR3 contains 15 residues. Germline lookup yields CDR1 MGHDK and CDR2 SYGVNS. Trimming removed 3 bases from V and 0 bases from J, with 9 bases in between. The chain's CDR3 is CASSDLGGSGNTIYF. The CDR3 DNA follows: TGTGCCAGCAGTGACCTTGGGGGCTCTGGAAACACCATATATTTT. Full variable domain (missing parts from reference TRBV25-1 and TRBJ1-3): EADIYQTPRYLVIGTGKKITLECSQTMGHDKMYWYQQDPGMELHLIHYSYGVNSTEKGDLSSESTVSRIRTEHFPLTLESARPSHTSQYLCASSDLGGSGNTIYFGEGSWLTVV.

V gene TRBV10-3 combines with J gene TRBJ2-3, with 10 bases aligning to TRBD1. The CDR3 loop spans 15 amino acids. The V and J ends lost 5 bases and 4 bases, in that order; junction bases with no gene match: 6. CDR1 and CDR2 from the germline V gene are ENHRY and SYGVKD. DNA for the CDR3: TGTGCCATCAGTAACCGGGACAGGGGATCAGATACGCAGTATTTT. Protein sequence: CAISNRDRGSDTQYF.

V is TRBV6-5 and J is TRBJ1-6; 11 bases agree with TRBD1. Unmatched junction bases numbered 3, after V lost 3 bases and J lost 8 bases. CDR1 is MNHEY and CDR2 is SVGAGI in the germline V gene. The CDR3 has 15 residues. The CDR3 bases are TGTGCCAGCAGTTATCGGGGACAGGGGGATTCACCCCTCCACTTT. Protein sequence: CASSYRGQGDSPLHF.

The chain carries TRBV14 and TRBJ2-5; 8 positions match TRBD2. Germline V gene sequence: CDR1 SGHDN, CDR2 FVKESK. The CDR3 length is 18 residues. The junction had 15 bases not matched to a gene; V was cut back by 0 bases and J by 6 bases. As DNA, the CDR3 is TGTGCCAGCAGCCAAGACCCATTATGGACTAGCAGCCGGCAGACCCAGTACTTC. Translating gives CASSQDPLWTSSRQTQYF.

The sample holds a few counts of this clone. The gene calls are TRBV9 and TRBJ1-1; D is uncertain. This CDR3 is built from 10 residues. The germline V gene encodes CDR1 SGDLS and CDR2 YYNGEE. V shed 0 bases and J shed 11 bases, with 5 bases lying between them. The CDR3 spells CASSVDYAFF. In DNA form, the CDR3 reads TGTGCCAGCAGCGTAGACTATGCTTTCTTT.

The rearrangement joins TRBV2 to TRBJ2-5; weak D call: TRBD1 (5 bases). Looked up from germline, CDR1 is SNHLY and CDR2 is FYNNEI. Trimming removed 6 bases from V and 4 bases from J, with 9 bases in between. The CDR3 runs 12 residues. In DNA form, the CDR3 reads TGTGCCAGCAGAACAGGCGGAGAGACCCAGTACTTC. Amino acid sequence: CASRTGGETQYF.

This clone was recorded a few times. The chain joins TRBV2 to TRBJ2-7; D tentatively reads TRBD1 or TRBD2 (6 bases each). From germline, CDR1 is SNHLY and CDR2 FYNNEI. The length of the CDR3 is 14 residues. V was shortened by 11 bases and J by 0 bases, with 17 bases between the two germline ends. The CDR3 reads CAGRLRGHSYEQYF. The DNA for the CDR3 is TGTGCCGGCCGGCTTCGGGGGCACTCCTACGAGCAGTACTTC.

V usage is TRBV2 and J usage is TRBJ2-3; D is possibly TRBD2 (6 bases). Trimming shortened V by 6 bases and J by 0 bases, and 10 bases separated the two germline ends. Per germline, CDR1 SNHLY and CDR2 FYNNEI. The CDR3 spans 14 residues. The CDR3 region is CASRAGRSTDTQYF. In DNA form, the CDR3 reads TGTGCCAGCAGGGCGGGACGGAGCACAGATACGCAGTATTTT.

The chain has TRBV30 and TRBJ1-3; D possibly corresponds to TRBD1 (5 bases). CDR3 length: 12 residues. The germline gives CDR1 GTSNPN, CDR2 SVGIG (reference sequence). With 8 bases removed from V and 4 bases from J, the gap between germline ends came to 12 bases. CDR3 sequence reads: CAGGRRGNTIYF. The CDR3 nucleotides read TGTGCCGGGGGGAGGAGGGGAAACACCATATATTTT.